These T cell receptor beta chains were read from a single sample in a study of blood T cell repertoires in COVID-19. Assay used: immunoSEQ multiplex PCR; TCRdb lists only in-frame clones, some missing. The sample shows around 200,000 clones, 86% of them seen only once. Specimen: peripheral blood. The receptor set was obtained from a man aged 70-80 years with acute or convalescent COVID-19. The CDR3 runs from the conserved cysteine through the conserved F or W. D genes are given only for firm matches. The listing skips clone size in some rows; elsewhere it reads once, few, many or a size class.

J | V | size | D | CDR3 | DNA
TRBJ1-3 | TRBV7-9 | . | TRBD1 | CASSLGQGSGNTIYF | TGTGCCAGCAGCTTGGGACAGGGGTCTGGAAACACCATATATTTT
TRBJ2-7 | TRBV11-3 | . | . | CASSLDRQDLRYEQYF | TGTGCCAGCAGCTTAGATAGGCAGGATCTACGATACGAGCAGTACTTC
TRBJ1-1 | TRBV18 | . | . | CASSPMGGLNTEAFF | TGTGCCAGCTCACCAATGGGGGGATTGAACACTGAAGCTTTCTTT
TRBJ1-4 | TRBV3-1/TRBV3-2 | . | TRBD1 | CASSLGTGGGYEKLFF | TGTGCCAGCAGCCTTGGGACAGGGGGCGGTTATGAAAAACTGTTTTTT
TRBJ2-7 | TRBV4-3 | . | TRBD1 | CASSQDLGQGSYEQYF | TGCGCCAGCAGCCAAGATCTGGGACAGGGGTCCTACGAGCAGTACTTC
TRBJ1-4 | TRBV18 | . | . | CASSPTMGVATNEKLFF | TGTGCCAGCTCACCGACCATGGGCGTCGCAACTAATGAAAAACTGTTTTTT
TRBJ1-1 | TRBV6-5 | once | . | CASSYSGRTEAFF | TGTGCCAGCAGTTACAGTGGGAGGACTGAAGCTTTCTTT
TRBJ2-3 | TRBV6-5 | once | TRBD2 | CASSLQAGESTDTQYF | TGTGCCAGCAGTTTACAGGCGGGAGAAAGTACAGATACGCAGTATTTT
TRBJ1-2 | TRBV5-3 | few | . | CARTGCLYGYTF | TGTGCCAGAACCGGGTGTCTCTATGGCTACACCTTC
TRBJ1-2 | TRBV4-1 | . | . | CASSQESRVRGYTF | TGCGCCAGCAGCCAAGAGTCCCGGGTGAGAGGCTACACCTTC
TRBJ2-7 | TRBV7-8 | . | TRBD2 | CASSSSGHSYEQYF | TGTGCCAGCAGCTCTAGCGGGCACTCCTACGAGCAGTACTTC
TRBJ2-5 | TRBV7-7 | . | . | CASSLRLTGERSETQYF | TGTGCTAGCAGCTTAAGGTTGACAGGAGAGAGGTCGGAGACCCAGTACTTC
TRBJ1-2 | TRBV28 | . | . | CASSSAQLVYGYTF | TGTGCCAGCAGTAGCGCCCAACTGGTGTATGGCTACACCTTC
TRBJ1-5 | TRBV3-1/TRBV3-2 | few | . | CASSLSTGNQPQHF | TGTGCCAGCAGCCTTTCAACAGGGAATCAGCCCCAGCATTTT
TRBJ2-1 | TRBV5-4 | . | . | CASSFPQTGVNEQFF | TGTGCCAGCAGCTTCCCCCAGACGGGAGTCAATGAGCAGTTCTTC
TRBJ2-2 | TRBV4-1 | once | . | CASSQSSAPNTGELFF | TGCGCCAGCAGCCAGAGTAGCGCGCCGAACACCGGGGAGCTGTTTTTT
TRBJ2-3 | TRBV5-1 | . | TRBD2 | CASSLGGLAGTDTQYF | TGCGCCAGCAGCTTGGGGGGACTAGCGGGCACAGATACGCAGTATTTT
TRBJ2-7 | TRBV28 | . | TRBD1 | CASSLWSRRDRAPIEQYF | TGTGCCAGCAGTTTATGGTCCCGCCGGGACAGGGCCCCCATAGAGCAGTACTTC
TRBJ2-6 | TRBV10-3 | . | . | CAISGQSSGANVLTF | TGTGCCATCAGTGGACAGAGCTCTGGGGCCAACGTCCTGACTTTC
TRBJ2-7 | TRBV5-1 | . | . | CASSPDSMEQYF | TGCGCCAGCAGCCCGGACTCCATGGAGCAGTACTTC
TRBJ1-1 | TRBV18 | . | . | CASSPSVRSNTEAFF | TGTGCCAGCTCACCATCGGTCAGGTCAAACACTGAAGCTTTCTTT
TRBJ2-1 | TRBV4-1 | . | . | CASSFLTGGQGNEQFF | TGCGCCAGCAGCTTTCTAACGGGGGGCCAGGGCAATGAGCAGTTCTTC
TRBJ2-7 | TRBV30 | . | TRBD2 | CAWDSGSPSGDLGQYF | TGTGCCTGGGACTCAGGCTCGCCTAGCGGGGATTTGGGGCAGTACTTC
TRBJ2-7 | TRBV5-1 | . | . | CASSLGGDSYEQYF | TGCGCCAGCAGCTTGGGCGGGGATTCCTACGAGCAGTACTTC
TRBJ2-3 | TRBV4-3 | . | TRBD1 | CASSPLTGTGSPDTQYF | TGCGCCAGCAGCCCATTAACCGGGACAGGGTCCCCAGATACGCAGTATTTT
TRBJ2-7 | TRBV28 | once | . | CASSLVHRASYEQYF | TGTGCCAGCAGTCTTGTACACAGGGCCTCCTACGAGCAGTACTTC
TRBJ2-5 | TRBV11-3 | . | . | CASSLGSSAETQYF | TGTGCCAGCAGCTTAGGGTCTAGTGCCGAGACCCAGTACTTC
TRBJ2-3 | TRBV7-3 | . | TRBD1 | CASSRLVGQGFTQYF | TGTGCCAGCAGCCGGTTAGTTGGACAGGGGTTTACGCAGTATTTT
TRBJ2-2 | TRBV29-1 | . | TRBD1 | CSVEGAAGGRNTGELFF | TGCAGCGTTGAAGGCGCGGCAGGGGGTAGGAACACCGGGGAGCTGTTTTTT
TRBJ1-5 | TRBV6-5 | . | . | CASRQTGKVRAQHF | TGTGCCAGCAGACAAACAGGGAAGGTCAGGGCCCAGCATTTT
TRBJ2-7 | TRBV5-1 | . | . | CASSIMAGNFLDEQYF | TGCGCCAGCAGCATTATGGCAGGGAACTTCTTGGATGAGCAGTACTTC
TRBJ1-3 | TRBV7-9 | . | . | CASSYSYSGNTIYF | TGTGCCAGCAGTTACAGTTACTCTGGAAACACCATATATTTT
TRBJ2-1 | TRBV7-3 | . | . | CASSLGGYEQFF | TGTGCCAGCAGCTTAGGGGGGTATGAGCAGTTCTTC
TRBJ1-6 | TRBV29-1 | . | . | CSVSSDSFNSPLHF | TGCAGCGTTTCAAGCGACAGTTTTAATTCACCCCTCCACTTT
TRBJ2-1 | TRBV5-1 | . | TRBD1 | CASSPGQGLYNEQFF | TGCGCCAGCAGCCCCGGACAGGGGCTCTACAATGAGCAGTTCTTC
TRBJ2-7 | TRBV19 | . | . | CATQDPGESYEQYF | TGTGCCACTCAGGATCCGGGAGAAAGCTACGAGCAGTACTTC
TRBJ1-5 | TRBV29-1 | once | . | CSVGQPNQPQHF | TGCAGCGTCGGACAGCCCAATCAGCCCCAGCATTTT
TRBJ2-2 | TRBV23-1 | . | . | CASGPIRGTGELFF | TGCGCCAGCGGGCCTATCAGGGGCACCGGGGAGCTGTTTTTT
TRBJ2-3 | TRBV28 | . | . | CAIKGLLTDTQYF | TGTGCCATCAAGGGACTCCTCACAGATACGCAGTATTTT
TRBJ2-3 | TRBV9 | . | TRBD2 | CASTRTSGITDTQYF | TGTGCCAGCACCAGGACTAGCGGGATCACAGATACGCAGTATTTT
TRBJ1-2 | TRBV24-1 | . | . | CATSDPGKLTGGYTF | TGTGCCACCAGTGACCCGGGGAAGCTTACGGGGGGCTACACCTTC
TRBJ1-1 | TRBV6-6 | . | TRBD1 | CASSSGTGVTEAFF | TGTGCCAGCAGTTCCGGGACAGGGGTCACTGAAGCTTTCTTT
TRBJ2-7 | TRBV9 | once | TRBD2 | CASSPGTSGDSYEQYF | TGTGCCAGCAGCCCAGGGACTAGCGGGGACTCCTACGAGCAGTACTTC
TRBJ2-5 | TRBV2 | . | . | CASSEALALETQYF | TGTGCCAGCAGTGAAGCTCTAGCTTTGGAGACCCAGTACTTC
TRBJ1-5 | TRBV30 | . | . | CAWSSLSSNQPQHF | TGTGCCTGGAGTTCCCTAAGTAGCAATCAGCCCCAGCATTTT
TRBJ2-7 | TRBV18 | . | . | CASSPNGEDEQYF | TGTGCCAGCTCACCAAACGGGGAGGACGAGCAGTACTTC
TRBJ1-1 | TRBV20-1 | . | . | CSIGQNTEAFF | TGCAGTATCGGACAGAACACTGAAGCTTTCTTT
TRBJ2-7 | TRBV19 | . | TRBD1 | CASSQQDRGRYEQYF | TGTGCCAGTAGTCAGCAGGACAGGGGGCGATACGAGCAGTACTTC
TRBJ1-1 | TRBV5-6 | . | TRBD1 | CASSLRGRAEAFF | TGTGCCAGCAGCCTCAGGGGGCGGGCTGAAGCTTTCTTT
TRBJ2-1 | TRBV19 | . | TRBD1 | CASSISQGGAKNEQFF | TGTGCCAGTAGTATTAGTCAAGGGGGCGCTAAAAATGAGCAGTTCTTC
TRBJ1-1 | TRBV30 | . | . | CAWSVEGGRTEAFF | TGTGCCTGGAGTGTAGAGGGAGGTCGCACTGAAGCTTTCTTT
TRBJ2-7 | TRBV27 | . | TRBD2 | CASSWGGGGGAYEQYF | TGTGCCAGCAGTTGGGGCGGGGGCGGGGGGGCCTACGAGCAGTACTTC
TRBJ1-3 | TRBV10-2 | . | TRBD1 | CASSVPGQGGNTIYF | TGCGCCAGCAGTGTGCCGGGACAGGGAGGAAACACCATATATTTT
TRBJ2-7 | TRBV9 | . | TRBD2 | CASSVGSGRYEQYF | TGTGCCAGCAGCGTAGGAAGCGGGAGGTACGAGCAGTACTTC